This TCR beta chain was captured by sequencing in a study of T cell changes during pregnancy in multiple sclerosis. The table lists this clone with a few counts. Per germline, CDR1 SGHNT and CDR2 YENEEA. The CDR3 contains 13 residues. With 1 base removed from V and 6 bases from J, the gap between germline ends came to 9 bases. Only in-frame clones appear in the TCRdb table, and some are missing; sequencing was by immunoSEQ multiplex PCR. The table records more than 75,000 clones, approximately 92% of them present only once. This chain links TRBV11-3 with TRBJ1-1; D gene unclear. The receptor was isolated from a female donor with multiple sclerosis, enrolled in a pregnancy study. This specimen consisted of peripheral blood, obtained in the first trimester of pregnancy. The CDR3, as DNA: TGTGCCAGCAGCTTAGGAACCGGGTCTGAAGCTTTCTTT. It codes for CASSLGTGSEAFF.